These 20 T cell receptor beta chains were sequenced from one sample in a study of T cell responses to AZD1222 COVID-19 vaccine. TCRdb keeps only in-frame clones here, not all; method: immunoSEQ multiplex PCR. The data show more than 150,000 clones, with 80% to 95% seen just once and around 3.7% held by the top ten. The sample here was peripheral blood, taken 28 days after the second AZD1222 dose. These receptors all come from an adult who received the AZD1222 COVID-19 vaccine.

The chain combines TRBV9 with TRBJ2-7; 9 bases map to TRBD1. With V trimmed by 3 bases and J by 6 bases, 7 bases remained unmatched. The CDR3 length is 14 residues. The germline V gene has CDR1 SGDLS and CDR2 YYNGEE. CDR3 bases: TGTGCCAGCAGCGCCCCGGGACAGGGTTCCGAGCAGTACTTC. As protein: CASSAPGQGSEQYF.

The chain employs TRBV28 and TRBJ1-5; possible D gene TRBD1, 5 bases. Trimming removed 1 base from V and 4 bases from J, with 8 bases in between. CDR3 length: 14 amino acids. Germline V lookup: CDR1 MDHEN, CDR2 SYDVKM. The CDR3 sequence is CASSLFAGNQPQHF. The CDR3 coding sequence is TGTGCCAGCAGTTTATTTGCAGGGAATCAGCCCCAGCATTTT.

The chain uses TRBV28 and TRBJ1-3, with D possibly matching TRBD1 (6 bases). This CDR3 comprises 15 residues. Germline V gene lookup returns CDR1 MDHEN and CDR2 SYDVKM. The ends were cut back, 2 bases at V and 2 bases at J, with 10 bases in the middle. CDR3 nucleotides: TGTGCCAGCAGTTTAGGGGGGGCTACTGGAAACACCATATATTTT. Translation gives CASSLGGATGNTIYF.

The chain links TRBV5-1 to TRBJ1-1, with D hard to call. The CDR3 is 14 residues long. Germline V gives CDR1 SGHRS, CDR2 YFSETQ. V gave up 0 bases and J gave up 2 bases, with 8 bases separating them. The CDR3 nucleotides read TGCGCCAGCAGCTTGGACTTCGGAAACACTGAAGCTTTCTTT. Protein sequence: CASSLDFGNTEAFF.

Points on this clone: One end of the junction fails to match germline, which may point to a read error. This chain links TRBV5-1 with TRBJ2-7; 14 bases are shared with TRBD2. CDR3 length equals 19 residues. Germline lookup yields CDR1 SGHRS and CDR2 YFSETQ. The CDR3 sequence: CASSLGRGLAGESSNEQYF. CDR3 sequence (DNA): TGCGCCAGCAGCTTGGGAAGGGGACTAGCGGGAGAATCCTCCAACGAGCAGTACTTC.

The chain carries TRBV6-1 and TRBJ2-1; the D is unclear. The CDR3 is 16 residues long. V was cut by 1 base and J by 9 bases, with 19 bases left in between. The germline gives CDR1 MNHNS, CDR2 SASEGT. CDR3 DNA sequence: TGTGCCAGCAGTGAAGGGACGCACCACCCTGCAGGTGAGCAGTTCTTC. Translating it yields CASSEGTHHPAGEQFF.

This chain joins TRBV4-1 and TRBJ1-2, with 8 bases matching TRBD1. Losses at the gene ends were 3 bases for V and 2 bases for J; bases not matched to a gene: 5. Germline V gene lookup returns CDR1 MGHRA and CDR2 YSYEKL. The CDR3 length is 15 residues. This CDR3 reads CASSQATGVNYGYTF. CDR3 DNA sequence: TGCGCCAGCAGCCAGGCGACAGGGGTCAACTATGGCTACACCTTC.

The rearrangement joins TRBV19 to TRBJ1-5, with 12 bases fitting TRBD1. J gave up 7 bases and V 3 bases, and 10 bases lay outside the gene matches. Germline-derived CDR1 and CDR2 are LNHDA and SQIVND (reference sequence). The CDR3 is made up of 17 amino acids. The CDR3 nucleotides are TGTGCCAGTAGTATCTGTCCCGGGACAGGGGGCCTGCAGCCCCAGCATTTT. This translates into CASSICPGTGGLQPQHF.

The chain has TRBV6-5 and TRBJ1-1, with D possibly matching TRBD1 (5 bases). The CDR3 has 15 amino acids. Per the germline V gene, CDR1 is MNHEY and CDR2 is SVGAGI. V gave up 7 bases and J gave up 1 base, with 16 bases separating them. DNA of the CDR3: TGTGCCAGCATCTTCCGGGGCAAGGCGAACACTGAAGCTTTCTTT. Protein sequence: CASIFRGKANTEAFF.

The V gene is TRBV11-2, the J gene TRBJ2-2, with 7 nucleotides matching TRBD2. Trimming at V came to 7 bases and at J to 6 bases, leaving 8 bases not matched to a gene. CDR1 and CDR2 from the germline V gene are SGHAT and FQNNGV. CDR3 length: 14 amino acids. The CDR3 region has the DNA TGTGCCAGCACCCTACCGGCGGGGGCCGGGGAGCTGTTTTTT. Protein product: CASTLPAGAGELFF.

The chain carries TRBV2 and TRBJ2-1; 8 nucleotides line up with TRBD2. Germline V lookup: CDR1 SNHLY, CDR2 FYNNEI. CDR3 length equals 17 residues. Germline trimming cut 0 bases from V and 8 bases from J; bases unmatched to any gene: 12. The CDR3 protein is CASSEAPSGSNSDEQFF. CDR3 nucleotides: TGTGCCAGCAGTGAAGCGCCAAGCGGGAGCAATTCCGATGAGCAGTTCTTC.

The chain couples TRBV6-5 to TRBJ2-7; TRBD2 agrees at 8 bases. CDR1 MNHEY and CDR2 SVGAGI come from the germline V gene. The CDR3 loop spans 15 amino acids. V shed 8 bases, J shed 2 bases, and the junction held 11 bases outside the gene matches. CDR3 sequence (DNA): TGTGCCAGCCATTCCTTACAGGGACTAGCCTACGAGCAGTACTTC. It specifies CASHSLQGLAYEQYF.

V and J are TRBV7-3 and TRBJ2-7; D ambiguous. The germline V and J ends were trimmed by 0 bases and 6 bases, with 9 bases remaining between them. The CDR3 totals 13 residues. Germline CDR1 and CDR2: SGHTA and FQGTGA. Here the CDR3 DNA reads TGTGCCAGCAGCTTAACCCCCTCGGGCGAGCAGTACTTC. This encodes CASSLTPSGEQYF.

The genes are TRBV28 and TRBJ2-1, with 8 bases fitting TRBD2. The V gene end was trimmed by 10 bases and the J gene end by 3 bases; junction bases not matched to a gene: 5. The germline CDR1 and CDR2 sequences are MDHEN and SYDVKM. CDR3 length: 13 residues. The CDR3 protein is CATNSGSYNEQFF. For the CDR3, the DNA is TGTGCCACCAACAGCGGGAGCTACAATGAGCAGTTCTTC.

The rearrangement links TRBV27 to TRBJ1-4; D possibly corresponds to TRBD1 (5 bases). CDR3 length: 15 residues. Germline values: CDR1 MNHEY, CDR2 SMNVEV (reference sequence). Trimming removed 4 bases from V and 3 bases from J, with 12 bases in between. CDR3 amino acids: CASSSSGRSNEKLFF. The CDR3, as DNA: TGTGCCAGCAGTTCCTCGGGACGATCTAATGAAAAACTGTTTTTT.

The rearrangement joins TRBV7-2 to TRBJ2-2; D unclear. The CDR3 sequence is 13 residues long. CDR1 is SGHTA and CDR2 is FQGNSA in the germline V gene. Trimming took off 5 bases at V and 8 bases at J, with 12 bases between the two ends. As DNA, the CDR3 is TGTGCCAGCAGCATTCTCCTCCGGGGGGAGCTGTTTTTT. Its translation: CASSILLRGELFF. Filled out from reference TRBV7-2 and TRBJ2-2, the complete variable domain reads GAGVSQSPSNKVTEKGKDVELRCDPISGHTALYWYRQSLGQGLEFLIYFQGNSAPDKSGLPSDRFSAERTGGSVSTLTIQRTQQEDSAVYLCASSILLRGELFFGEGSRLTVL.

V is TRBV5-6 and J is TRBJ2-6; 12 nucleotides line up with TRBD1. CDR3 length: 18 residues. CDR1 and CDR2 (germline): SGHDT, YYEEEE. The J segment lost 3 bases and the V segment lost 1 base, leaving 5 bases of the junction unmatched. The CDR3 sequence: CASSLRGQGARGANVLTF. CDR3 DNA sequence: TGTGCCAGCAGCTTGCGGGGACAGGGGGCGCGTGGGGCCAACGTCCTGACTTTC.

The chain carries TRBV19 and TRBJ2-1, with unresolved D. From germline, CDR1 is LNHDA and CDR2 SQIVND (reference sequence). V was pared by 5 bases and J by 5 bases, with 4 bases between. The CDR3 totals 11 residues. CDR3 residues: CASSPNNEQFF. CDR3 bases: TGTGCCAGTAGTCCGAACAATGAGCAGTTCTTC.

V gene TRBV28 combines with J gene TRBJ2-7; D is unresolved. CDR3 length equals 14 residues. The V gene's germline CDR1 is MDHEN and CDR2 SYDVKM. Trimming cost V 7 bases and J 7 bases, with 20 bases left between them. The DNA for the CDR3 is TGTGCCAGCACTTCACCATCAGCTAGAAGGGAGCAGTACTTC. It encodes CASTSPSARREQYF.

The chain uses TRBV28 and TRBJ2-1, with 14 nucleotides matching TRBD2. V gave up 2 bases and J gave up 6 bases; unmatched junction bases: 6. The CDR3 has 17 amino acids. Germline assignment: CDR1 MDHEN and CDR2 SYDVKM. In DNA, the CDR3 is TGTGCCAGCAGTTTAGGGGGACTAGCGGGAGTTAGCAATGAGCAGTTCTTC. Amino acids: CASSLGGLAGVSNEQFF. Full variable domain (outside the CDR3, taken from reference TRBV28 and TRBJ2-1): DVKVTQSSRYLVKRTGEKVFLECVQDMDHENMFWYRQDPGLGLRLIYFSYDVKMKEKGDIPEGYSVSREKKERFSLILESASTNQTSMYLCASSLGGLAGVSNEQFFGPGTRLTVL.